Described below is a single T cell receptor (beta chain) sequence and its context. The data are from a study of glioma-infiltrating T cells after dendritic cell vaccination. Germline values: CDR1 GTSNPN, CDR2 SVGIG (reference sequence). The CDR3 has 11 residues. TCRB CDR3 was amplified from 2 ug genomic DNA or less. The primer mix had 60 V beta and 13 J beta primers. Repertoires were generated with immunoSEQ multiplex PCR, while TCRdb's copy carries only in-frame clones and drops some. The table shows some 90,000 clones, with around four fifths occurring only once. Time point noted: after dendritic cell vaccination, including at tumor progression/relapse. Fresh-frozen tumor tissue and more than two years of survival data were available for all. All glioblastoma patients lacked an isocitrate dehydrogenase mutation.

The chain links TRBV30 to TRBJ2-3; possibly TRBD1 for D (6 bases). The sequences come from blood, collected after dendritic cell vaccination. This TCR was sampled from a human donor with glioblastoma. The CDR3 loop reads CGGGFSDTQYF. CDR3 DNA: TGTGGTGGGGGCTTCTCGGATACGCAGTATTTT.